A single sample is the source of the 24 T cell receptor beta chains below, sequenced in a study of T cells in Graves' hyperthyroidism and ophthalmopathy. Amplification yielded TCR beta CDR3 regions, with RNA transcripts as the source. The HTBI primer set served for first-round RT-PCR of the TCR CDR3. TCRdb passed the multiplex PCR reads through MiXCR, listing each CDR3 protein once. The sample includes about 640,000 distinct CDR3 sequences, about 14% of them seen just once. Sequenced sample: blood. These receptors were taken from a woman aged 45-60 years with Graves' ophthalmopathy.

The rearrangement joins TRBV30 to TRBJ2-3; perhaps TRBD2 as D (5 bases). V was clipped by 6 bases and J by 2 bases, with 6 bases between them. Germline V lookup: CDR1 GTSNPN, CDR2 SVGIG (reference sequence). The CDR3 is made up of 11 amino acids. The CDR3 DNA follows: TGTGCCTGCGGGAACACAGATACGCAGTATTTT. As protein: CACGNTDTQYF.

This chain joins TRBV24-1 and TRBJ1-2; perhaps TRBD1 as D (6 bases). The germline V and J ends were trimmed by 7 bases and 7 bases, with 15 bases remaining between them. Germline V gene sequence: CDR1 KGHDR, CDR2 SFDVKD. The CDR3 runs to 13 residues. The CDR3 sequence is CATRGPGEAGYTF. For the CDR3, the DNA is TGTGCCACCAGGGGTCCAGGGGAGGCTGGCTACACCTTC.

This clonotype was recorded at least ten times. The genes are TRBV12-3 or TRBV12-4 and TRBJ1-4, with D perhaps matching TRBD1 (5 bases). The CDR3 loop spans 15 amino acids. Trimming took 1 base from V and 8 from J, leaving 14 bases between them. The CDR3 reads CASSLGGGREEKLFF. The CDR3, as DNA: TGTGCCAGCAGTTTAGGGGGGGGACGGGAAGAAAAACTGTTTTTT.

This clonotype was seen repeatedly, ten times or more. The V and J genes are TRBV28 and TRBJ1-5; 7 bases fit TRBD1. V dropped 7 bases and J dropped 3; count of bases not matched to a gene: 3. Germline-derived CDR1 and CDR2 are MDHEN and SYDVKM. This CDR3 is built from 13 residues. The DNA for the CDR3 is TGTGCCAGCACCGGACAGGTCAATCAGCCCCAGCATTTT. This gives the protein CASTGQVNQPQHF.

This clonotype was observed at least ten times. The genes are TRBV28 and TRBJ1-2; the D is unclear. The V end lost 1 base, the J end lost 5 bases, and 5 bases lay between the germline ends. The CDR3 is 12 residues long. Germline CDR1 and CDR2: MDHEN and SYDVKM. The CDR3 sequence: CASSLSQYGYTF. In DNA, the CDR3 is TGTGCCAGCAGTTTATCACAGTATGGCTACACCTTC.

This clonotype was counted only a few times. The J gene is TRBJ2-5, the V gene TRBV29-1; TRBD2 agrees at 11 bases. Germline CDR1 SQVTM, CDR2 ANQGSEA. The CDR3 covers 13 residues. The V segment lost 7 bases and the J segment 4 bases; nucleotides outside the gene matches: 5. The CDR3 region has the DNA TGCAGCGACACTAGCGGGAGTCGAGAGACCCAGTACTTC. Amino acid sequence: CSDTSGSRETQYF.

This clonotype has more than one count but fewer than ten. Its ends do not fully match the called genes, so a read error is possible. This chain connects TRBV12-3 or TRBV12-4 to TRBJ2-2; 7 nucleotides line up with TRBD1. This CDR3 is 15 amino acids long. CDR3 residues: CASSLRGLGTGELFF. The CDR3 bases are TGCGCCAGCAGTTTGAGGGGGCTAGGAACCGGGGAGCTGTTTTTT.

The rearrangement links TRBV7-9 to TRBJ2-1; D gene ambiguous. V dropped 5 bases and J dropped 6 bases, with 14 bases sitting between them. The length of the CDR3 is 14 residues. Germline V gene sequence: CDR1 SEHNR, CDR2 FQNEAQ (reference sequence). For the CDR3, the DNA is TGTGCCAGCAGCCCCGAGCCTGGTTCCAATGAGCAGTTCTTC. Its translation is CASSPEPGSNEQFF.

The rearrangement links TRBV10-3 to TRBJ2-7; D unresolved. The CDR3 has 13 amino acids. The V end was cut by 2 bases, the J end by 0 bases, with 5 bases between. Germline V gene sequence: CDR1 ENHRY, CDR2 SYGVKD. In DNA, the CDR3 is TGTGCCATCAGTGAGACAGCCTCCTACGAGCAGTACTTC. This encodes CAISETASYEQYF.

This clonotype has ten or more counts. This chain connects TRBV20-1 to TRBJ2-3, with 8 bases aligning to TRBD2. CDR3 length: 14 amino acids. J was trimmed by 9 bases and V by 4 bases; bases with no gene match: 12. Per the germline V gene, CDR1 is DFQATT and CDR2 is SNEGSKA (reference sequence). The CDR3 DNA sequence: TGCAGTGCTATATCCCCCGTGGCTAGCGGGACGCAGTATTTT. As protein: CSAISPVASGTQYF.

The V call is TRBV16, the J call TRBJ1-2, with D maybe TRBD1 (5 bases). Deletions cut 0 bases from V and 5 bases from J, with 13 bases between. Germline V gene lookup returns CDR1 KGHSY and CDR2 FQNENV. This CDR3 has 15 amino acids. This chain's CDR3 is CASSQSWGSEYGYTF. The DNA for the CDR3 is TGTGCCAGCAGCCAATCTTGGGGCAGTGAGTATGGCTACACCTTC.

This clonotype was found many times. The chain combines TRBV20-1 with TRBJ2-3; D is ambiguous. CDR1 is DFQATT, CDR2 SNEGSKA, per germline (reference sequence). V dropped 1 base and J dropped 4 bases, with 3 bases sitting between them. The CDR3 is 11 residues long. CDR3 in DNA: TGCAGTGCTAGAGTGGCAGATACGCAGTATTTT. Translation: CSARVADTQYF.

The J gene is TRBJ2-1, the V gene TRBV2, with 7 bases lining up with TRBD2. CDR1 SNHLY and CDR2 FYNNEI come from the germline V gene. The CDR3 runs to 15 residues. V was pared by 6 bases and J by 6 bases, with 11 bases of the junction left unmatched. CDR3 in DNA: TGTGCCAGCAGCCGACAGTTAAGCGGGATCAATGAGCAGTTCTTC. Encoded protein: CASSRQLSGINEQFF.

This clonotype was counted between two and nine times. V usage is TRBV12-3 or TRBV12-4 and J usage is TRBJ1-3; TRBD1 matches at 8 bases. The CDR3 loop spans 16 amino acids. V shed 7 bases and J 1 base; nucleotides not matched to a gene: 9. CDR3 coding DNA: TGTGCCAGCACCCCGTTTCAGGGGGCTTCTGGAAACACCATATATTTT. Its translation: CASTPFQGASGNTIYF.

In the case of this clonotype: Sequence at one end of the junction differs from germline and may be a read error. The rearrangement links TRBV18 to TRBJ2-7; D not certain. The CDR3 is 18 residues long. Germline lookup yields CDR1 KGHSH and CDR2 LQKENI. The CDR3 DNA sequence: TGTGCCAGCTCACCAAAAATGGACGGATCCCCTACCTCCCACGAGCAGTACTTC. Amino acid sequence: CASSPKMDGSPTSHEQYF.

This clonotype was found a few times. The chain recombines TRBV4-3 with TRBJ2-1; the D is unclear. The CDR3 totals 13 residues. Per germline, CDR1 LGHNA and CDR2 YSLEER. V lost 0 bases and J 9 bases, leaving 9 bases between the germline ends. DNA for the CDR3: TGCGCCAGCAGCCAAGATCGCCTATTTGAGCAGTTCTTC. As protein: CASSQDRLFEQFF.

In its sample, this clonotype was seen many times. This chain connects TRBV7-2 to TRBJ2-7; tentatively, D is TRBD2 (6 bases). V was pared by 4 bases and J by 2 bases, with 18 bases between. Germline assignment: CDR1 SGHTA and CDR2 FQGNSA. The CDR3 runs to 16 residues. The CDR3 spells CASSSAEPGVPYEQYF. The CDR3 bases are TGTGCCAGCAGCTCGGCCGAACCGGGAGTGCCCTACGAGCAGTACTTC.

At least ten counts were recorded for this clonotype. J is TRBJ2-7 and V is TRBV30, with D maybe TRBD1 (6 bases). Germline V gene data show CDR1 as GTSNPN and CDR2 as SVGIG (reference sequence). The V end lost 4 bases, the J end lost 0 bases, and 7 bases lay between the germline ends. The CDR3 consists of 12 residues. CDR3 bases: TGTGCCTGGACAGGGGACTCCTACGAGCAGTACTTC. Protein product: CAWTGDSYEQYF.

This rearrangement joins TRBV5-1 to TRBJ2-2, with 11 positions matching TRBD2. J was trimmed by 6 bases and V by 6 bases; bases with no gene match: 10. The germline V gene encodes CDR1 SGHRS and CDR2 YFSETQ. The CDR3 runs 16 residues. CDR3 protein: CASTPRLAGGSGELFF. CDR3 sequence (DNA): TGCGCCAGCACCCCTAGGCTAGCGGGAGGATCCGGGGAGCTGTTTTTT.

About this clonotype itself: This may be a read error, as it is one base from a much larger clone. The rearrangement links TRBV28 to TRBJ1-5; no clear D gene. The CDR3 runs 13 residues. Germline assignment: CDR1 MDHEN and CDR2 SYDVKM. CDR3 sequence: CASSRSTGQPQRF. DNA of the CDR3: TGTGCCAGCAGTCGAAGTACGGGCCAGCCCCAGCGTTTT.

This chain links TRBV19 with TRBJ2-1; TRBD2 agrees at 13 bases. Trimming cost V 2 bases and J 9 bases; bases outside gene matches: 7. This CDR3 spans 16 amino acids. Germline V gene lookup returns CDR1 LNHDA and CDR2 SQIVND (reference sequence). The CDR3 protein is CASSIHRLAGGSEQFF. The CDR3 DNA reads TGTGCCAGTAGTATACATAGACTAGCGGGAGGTAGTGAGCAGTTCTTC.

V usage is TRBV6-5 and J usage is TRBJ2-2; TRBD1 matches at 9 bases. Germline V lookup: CDR1 MNHEY, CDR2 SVGAGI. Losses at the gene ends were 2 bases for V and 5 bases for J; bases not matched to a gene: 9. The CDR3 covers 17 residues. The CDR3 reads CASSYPGQGVWTGELFF. The CDR3, as DNA: TGTGCCAGCAGTTACCCGGGACAGGGAGTTTGGACCGGGGAGCTGTTTTTT.

This clonotype was counted between two and nine times. The V call is TRBV5-1, the J call TRBJ2-6, with D maybe TRBD2 (5 bases). V gave up 5 bases and J gave up 0 bases, with 9 bases separating them. This CDR3 comprises 15 residues. The germline V gene encodes CDR1 SGHRS and CDR2 YFSETQ. The CDR3 loop is CASRLRDSGANVLTF. CDR3 sequence (DNA): TGCGCCAGCAGGCTTCGGGACTCTGGGGCCAACGTCCTGACTTTC.

The V and J genes are TRBV11-3 and TRBJ2-5; D assignment may be TRBD1 or TRBD2 (7 bases each). V lost 6 bases, J lost 5 bases, and 16 bases lay in between. In germline, CDR1 is SGHNT, CDR2 YENEEA. The CDR3 consists of 14 residues. In DNA, the CDR3 is TGTGCCAGCAGACGAAGCAGGGGGGGGGAGACCCAGTACTTC. Protein sequence: CASRRSRGGETQYF.